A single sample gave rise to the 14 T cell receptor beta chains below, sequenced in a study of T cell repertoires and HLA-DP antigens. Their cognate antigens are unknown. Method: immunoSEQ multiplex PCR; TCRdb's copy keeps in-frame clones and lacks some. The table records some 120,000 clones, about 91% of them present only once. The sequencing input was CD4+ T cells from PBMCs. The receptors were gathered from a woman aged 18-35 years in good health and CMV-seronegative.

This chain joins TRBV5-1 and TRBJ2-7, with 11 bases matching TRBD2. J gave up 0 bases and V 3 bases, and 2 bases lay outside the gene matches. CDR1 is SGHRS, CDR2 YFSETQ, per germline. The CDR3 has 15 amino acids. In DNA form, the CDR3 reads TGCGCCAGCAGCTCAACTAGCGGGAGCTCCTACGAGCAGTACTTC. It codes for CASSSTSGSSYEQYF.

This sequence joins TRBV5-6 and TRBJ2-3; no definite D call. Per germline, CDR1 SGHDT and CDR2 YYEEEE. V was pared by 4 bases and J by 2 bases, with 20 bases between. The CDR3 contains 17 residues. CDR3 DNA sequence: TGTGCCAGCAGCCCATTAAACGTCAGATCAGTCACAGATACGCAGTATTTT. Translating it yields CASSPLNVRSVTDTQYF.

The CDR3, as DNA: TGTGCCAGCAGCGTTTCGGACCGACAGGGTGGAGGGAGGCTAGCGAACACCGGGGAGCTGTTTTTT. Translated: CASSVSDRQGGGRLANTGELFF. V is TRBV21-1 and J is TRBJ2-2; the table's D call, TRBD1, has no DNA check behind it. TRBV21-1 is termed a pseudogene. The length of the CDR3 is 22 residues.

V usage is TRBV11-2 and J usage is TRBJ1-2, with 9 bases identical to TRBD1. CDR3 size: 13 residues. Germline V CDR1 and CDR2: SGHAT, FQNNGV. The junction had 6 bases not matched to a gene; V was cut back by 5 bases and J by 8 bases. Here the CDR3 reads CASSARTGVGYTF. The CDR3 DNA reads TGTGCCAGCAGCGCCAGGACAGGGGTCGGCTACACCTTC.

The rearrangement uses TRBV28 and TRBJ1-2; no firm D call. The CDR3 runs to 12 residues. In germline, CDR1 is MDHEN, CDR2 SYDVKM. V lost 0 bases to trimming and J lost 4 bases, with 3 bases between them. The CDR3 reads CASSLWAYGYTF. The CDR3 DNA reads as TGTGCCAGCAGTTTATGGGCCTATGGCTACACCTTC.

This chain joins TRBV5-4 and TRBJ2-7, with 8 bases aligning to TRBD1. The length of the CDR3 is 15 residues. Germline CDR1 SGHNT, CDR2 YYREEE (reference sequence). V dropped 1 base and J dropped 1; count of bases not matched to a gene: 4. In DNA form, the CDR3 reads TGTGCCAGCAGCTTGACGGGACAGGCTTCCTACGAGCAGTACGTC. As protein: CASSLTGQASYEQYV.

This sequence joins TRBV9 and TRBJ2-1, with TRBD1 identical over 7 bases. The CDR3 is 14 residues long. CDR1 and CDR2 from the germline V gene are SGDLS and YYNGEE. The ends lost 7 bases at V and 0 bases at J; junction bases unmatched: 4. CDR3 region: CASDEGASYNEQFF. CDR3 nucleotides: TGTGCCAGCGATGAGGGGGCCTCCTACAATGAGCAGTTCTTC.

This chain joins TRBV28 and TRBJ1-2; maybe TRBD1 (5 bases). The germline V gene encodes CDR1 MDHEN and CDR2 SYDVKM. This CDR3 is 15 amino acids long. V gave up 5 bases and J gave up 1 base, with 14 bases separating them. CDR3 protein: CASSLSGAYNYGYTF. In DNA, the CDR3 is TGTGCCAGCAGTCTCTCCGGGGCCTATAACTATGGCTACACCTTC.

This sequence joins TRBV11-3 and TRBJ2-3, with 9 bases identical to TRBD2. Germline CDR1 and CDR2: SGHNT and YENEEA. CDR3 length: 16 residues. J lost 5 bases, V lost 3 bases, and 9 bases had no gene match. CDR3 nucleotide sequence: TGTGCCAGCAGCTTCGCCTCTAGCGGGGTCGGAGATACGCAGTATTTT. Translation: CASSFASSGVGDTQYF. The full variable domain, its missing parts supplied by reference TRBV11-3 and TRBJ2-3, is EAGVVQSPRYKIIEKKQPVAFWCNPISGHNTLYWYLQNLGQGPELLIRYENEEAVDDSQLPKDRFSAERLKGVDSTLKIQPAELGDSAVYLCASSFASSGVGDTQYFGPGTRLTVL.

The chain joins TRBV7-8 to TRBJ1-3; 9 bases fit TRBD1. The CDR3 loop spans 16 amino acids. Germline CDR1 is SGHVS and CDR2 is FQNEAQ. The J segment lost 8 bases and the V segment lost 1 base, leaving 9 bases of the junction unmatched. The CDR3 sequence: CASSLVGTGPRDTIYF. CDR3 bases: TGTGCCAGCAGCTTAGTGGGGACAGGGCCCAGGGACACCATATATTTT.

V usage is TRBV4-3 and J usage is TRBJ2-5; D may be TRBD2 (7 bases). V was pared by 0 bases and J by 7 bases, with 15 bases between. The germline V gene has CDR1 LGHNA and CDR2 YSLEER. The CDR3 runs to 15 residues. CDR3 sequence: CASSQDGTKGGTQYF. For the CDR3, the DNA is TGCGCCAGCAGCCAAGACGGGACTAAGGGGGGGACCCAGTACTTC.

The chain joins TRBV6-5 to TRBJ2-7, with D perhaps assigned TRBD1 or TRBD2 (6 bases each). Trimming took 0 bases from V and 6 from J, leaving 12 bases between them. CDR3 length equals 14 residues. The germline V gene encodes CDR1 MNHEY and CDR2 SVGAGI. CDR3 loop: CASSYSRKGGEQYV. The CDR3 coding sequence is TGTGCCAGCAGTTACTCGAGGAAGGGGGGCGAGCAGTACGTC.

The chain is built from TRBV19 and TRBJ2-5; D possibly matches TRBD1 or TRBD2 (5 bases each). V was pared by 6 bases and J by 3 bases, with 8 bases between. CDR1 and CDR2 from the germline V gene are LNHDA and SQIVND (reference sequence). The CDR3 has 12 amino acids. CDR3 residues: CASSWGKETQYF. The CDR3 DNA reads TGTGCCAGTAGCTGGGGGAAAGAGACCCAGTACTTC.

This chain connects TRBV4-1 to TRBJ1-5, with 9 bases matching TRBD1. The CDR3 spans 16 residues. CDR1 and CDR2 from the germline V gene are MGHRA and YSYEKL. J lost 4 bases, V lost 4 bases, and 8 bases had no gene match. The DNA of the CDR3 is TGCGCCAGCAGCCGGTCATGGACAGGGGCTAATCAGCCCCAGCATTTT. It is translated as CASSRSWTGANQPQHF.